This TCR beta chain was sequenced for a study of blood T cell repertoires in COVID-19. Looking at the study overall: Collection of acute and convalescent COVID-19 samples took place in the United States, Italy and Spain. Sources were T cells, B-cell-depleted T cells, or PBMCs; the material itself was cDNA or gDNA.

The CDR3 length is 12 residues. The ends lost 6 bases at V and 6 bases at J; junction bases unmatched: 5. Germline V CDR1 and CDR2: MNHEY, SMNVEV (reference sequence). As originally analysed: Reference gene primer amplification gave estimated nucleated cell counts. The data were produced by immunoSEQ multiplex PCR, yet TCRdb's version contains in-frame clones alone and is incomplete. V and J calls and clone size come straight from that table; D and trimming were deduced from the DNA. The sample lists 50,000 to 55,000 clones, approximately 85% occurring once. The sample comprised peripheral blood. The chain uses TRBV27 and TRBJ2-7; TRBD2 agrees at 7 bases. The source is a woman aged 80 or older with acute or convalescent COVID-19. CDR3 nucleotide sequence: TGTGCCAGCAGAACGGGAGGCGGCGAGCAGTACGTC. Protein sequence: CASRTGGGEQYV.